A single sample is the source of the 10 T cell receptor beta chains below, sequenced in a study of T-cell memory formation after mild COVID-19. From the 5' RACE reads, TCRdb called clonotypes with MiXCR, one entry per CDR3 protein. Here the sample spans 350,000 or so distinct CDR3 sequences, approximately 12% being singletons. Sequences were obtained from PBMCs or a T cell subset sorted from them (not recorded which). All receptors derive from a man younger than 35 who had mild COVID-19 (a few samples of this study predate the infection). Cell type and time point are not known.

The sample holds many counts of this clonotype. The junction departs from germline at one end; a sequencing error may be responsible. The chain recombines TRBV7-7 with TRBJ2-5; possibly TRBD1 for D (5 bases). Germline CDR1 reads SSHAT; CDR2 reads FNYEAQ (reference sequence). The CDR3 is made up of 15 amino acids. CDR3 in amino acids: CASSPRAGIEETQYF. CDR3 sequence (DNA): TGTGCTAGCAGCCCCCGAGCAGGGATTGAAGAGACCCAGTACTTC.

The rearrangement joins TRBV6-5 to TRBJ2-1; 15 bases line up with TRBD2. Looked up from germline, CDR1 is MNHEY and CDR2 is SVGAGI. J gave up 6 bases and V 9 bases, and 6 bases lay outside the gene matches. The CDR3 totals 15 residues. CDR3 DNA sequence: TGTGCCAGTGGACTAGCGGGGGGGTCCGGCAATGAGCAGTTCTTC. This gives the protein CASGLAGGSGNEQFF.

A few counts support this clonotype. V is TRBV28 and J is TRBJ2-3, with D unclear. The CDR3 is 16 amino acids. Germline values: CDR1 MDHEN, CDR2 SYDVKM. The V gene lost 6 bases and the J gene lost 2 bases, with 18 bases spanning the gap. CDR3 sequence (DNA): TGTGCCAGCAGGGAGTACATTTCCCGTCCCACAGATACGCAGTATTTT. Protein product: CASREYISRPTDTQYF.

The V call is TRBV6-2 or TRBV6-3, the J call TRBJ1-1; tentatively, D is TRBD1 (6 bases). V shed 7 bases and J shed 8 bases, with 17 bases lying between them. The CDR3 is 13 residues long. Germline values: CDR1 MNHEY, CDR2 SVGEGT. CDR3 DNA sequence: TGTGCCAGCATAGGAGGGGGAATCTCGGAAGCTTTCTTT. Protein: CASIGGGISEAFF.

The rearrangement uses TRBV7-7 and TRBJ2-2; a weak D match, TRBD1 (6 bases). The CDR3 extends over 13 amino acids. CDR1 and CDR2 (germline): SSHAT, FNYEAQ (reference sequence). The CDR3 DNA follows: TGTGCTAGCCCCTACAGGGATGGCGGGGAGCTGTTTTTT. The encoded protein is CASPYRDGGELFF.

This clonotype was picked up many times. The chain is built from TRBV5-1 and TRBJ1-2, with D perhaps TRBD1 (5 bases). The V and J ends lost 4 bases and 1 base respectively, with 17 bases between them. The CDR3 contains 16 residues. Germline CDR1 and CDR2: SGHRS and YFSETQ. CDR3 sequence: CASSLSPTEDNYGYTF. The CDR3 DNA reads as TGCGCCAGCAGCCTTAGTCCGACAGAAGATAACTATGGCTACACCTTC.

The rearrangement joins TRBV28 to TRBJ2-5; possible D gene TRBD2, 5 bases. Trimming cost V 8 bases and J 5 bases, with 15 bases left between them. From germline, CDR1 is MDHEN and CDR2 SYDVKM. This CDR3 spans 13 amino acids. The CDR3 is CASLIRGAETQYF. CDR3 sequence (DNA): TGTGCCAGCCTTATTCGGGGTGCCGAGACCCAGTACTTC. Together with reference TRBV28 and TRBJ2-5, the CDR3 gives the full variable domain: DVKVTQSSRYLVKRTGEKVFLECVQDMDHENMFWYRQDPGLGLRLIYFSYDVKMKEKGDIPEGYSVSREKKERFSLILESASTNQTSMYLCASLIRGAETQYFGPGTRLLVL.

The rearrangement uses TRBV9 and TRBJ2-1, with a weak D call TRBD1 (6 bases). Germline lookup yields CDR1 SGDLS and CDR2 YYNGEE. This CDR3 region has 16 residues. Trimming removed 4 bases from V and 0 bases from J, with 14 bases in between. CDR3 sequence: CASSPVWTASYNEQFF. DNA of the CDR3: TGTGCCAGCAGCCCAGTTTGGACAGCCTCCTACAATGAGCAGTTCTTC.

The chain's CDR3 is CASSGTSGISYNEQFF. The CDR3 nucleotides are TGTGCCAGCAGTGGGACTAGCGGGATTTCCTACAATGAGCAGTTCTTC. This chain joins TRBV12-3 or TRBV12-4 and TRBJ2-1; TRBD2 aligns across 13 bases. This CDR3 contains 16 residues. Losses at the gene ends were 5 bases for V and 1 base for J; bases not matched to a gene: 2.

The chain links TRBV5-1 to TRBJ2-2, with 7 nucleotides matching TRBD1. Germline V gives CDR1 SGHRS, CDR2 YFSETQ. The CDR3 extends over 15 amino acids. Trimming took 4 bases from V and 3 from J; bases not matched to a gene: 6. CDR3 in amino acids: CASSAEQGHTGELFF. CDR3 bases: TGCGCCAGCAGCGCGGAACAGGGGCACACCGGGGAGCTGTTTTTT. Filled out from reference TRBV5-1 and TRBJ2-2, the complete variable domain reads KAGVTQTPRYLIKTRGQQVTLSCSPISGHRSVSWYQQTPGQGLQFLFEYFSETQRNKGNFPGRFSGRQFSNSRSEMNVSTLELGDSALYLCASSAEQGHTGELFFGEGSRLTVL.